The 31 T cell receptor beta chains below come from one sample, sequenced in a study of blood T cell repertoires in COVID-19. Clones were sequenced by immunoSEQ multiplex PCR, and TCRdb holds only the in-frame ones, with some missing. The repertoire includes about 140,000 clones, 65% to 80% of them detected once, and approximately 4% sits in the top ten. The sample comprised peripheral blood. These receptors were obtained from a man aged 60-69 years with acute or convalescent COVID-19.

The table lists this clone with a count of one. The rearrangement joins TRBV10-3 to TRBJ2-7; TRBD2 matches at 15 bases. Germline loops: CDR1 ENHRY, CDR2 SYGVKD. The CDR3 sequence is 15 residues long. With V trimmed by 5 bases and J by 7 bases, 6 bases remained unmatched. This chain's CDR3 is CAISRTSGRAGEQYF. The CDR3 DNA reads TGTGCCATCAGTCGGACTAGCGGGAGGGCCGGGGAGCAGTACTTC.

This chain connects TRBV28 to TRBJ2-5, with TRBD1 matching 8 bases. The ends lost 3 bases at V and 2 bases at J; junction bases unmatched: 2. The CDR3 runs to 14 residues. Germline V gene lookup returns CDR1 MDHEN and CDR2 SYDVKM. For the CDR3, the DNA is TGTGCCAGCAGTTTCACAGGGGGACAAGAGACCCAGTACTTC. Protein sequence: CASSFTGGQETQYF.

This chain connects TRBV7-2 to TRBJ2-1, with 8 bases lining up with TRBD2. The V gene end was trimmed by 1 base and the J gene end by 4 bases; junction bases not matched to a gene: 3. CDR3 length equals 15 residues. Germline CDR1 and CDR2: SGHTA and FQGNSA. Here the CDR3 reads CASSLGSGDYNEQFF. As DNA, the CDR3 is TGTGCCAGCAGCTTAGGTAGCGGGGATTACAATGAGCAGTTCTTC. Full variable domain (rest looked up from reference TRBV7-2 and TRBJ2-1): GAGVSQSPSNKVTEKGKDVELRCDPISGHTALYWYRQSLGQGLEFLIYFQGNSAPDKSGLPSDRFSAERTGGSVSTLTIQRTQQEDSAVYLCASSLGSGDYNEQFFGPGTRLTVL.

The V and J genes are TRBV5-5 and TRBJ1-4, with TRBD1 as a possible D gene (5 bases). CDR3 length: 15 residues. Germline CDR1 and CDR2: SGHKS and YYEKEE (reference sequence). Trimming cost V 3 bases and J 8 bases, with 17 bases left between them. In nucleotides, the CDR3 is TGTGCCAGCAGCTCGGGACTTATATTTAGAGAAAAACTGTTTTTT. Translated, it gives CASSSGLIFREKLFF.

The CDR3, as DNA: TGCGCCAGCAGCCAAGAGCGGTCCCCGGGGGAAAAACTGTTTTTT. Translated: CASSQERSPGEKLFF. This chain joins TRBV4-3 and TRBJ1-4; D is ambiguous. This CDR3 is 15 amino acids long. CDR1 and CDR2 from the germline V gene are LGHNA and YSLEER. V lost 0 bases to trimming and J lost 8 bases, with 13 bases between them.

The chain recombines TRBV7-9 with TRBJ2-3; a weak D match, TRBD1 (5 bases). The CDR3 is 12 residues long. V shed 5 bases and J shed 10 bases, with 13 bases lying between them. The germline gives CDR1 SEHNR, CDR2 FQNEAQ (reference sequence). The CDR3 DNA reads TGTGCCAGCAGCCCAGGGCTACGGGCGCAGTATTTT. It translates to CASSPGLRAQYF.

V usage is TRBV30 and J usage is TRBJ2-1; 7 nucleotides match TRBD2. J was trimmed by 2 bases and V by 3 bases; bases with no gene match: 1. CDR3 length equals 13 residues. The germline gives CDR1 GTSNPN, CDR2 SVGIG (reference sequence). CDR3 bases: TGTGCCTGGAGGGGAGGGGCCTACAATGAGCAGTTCTTC. It codes for CAWRGGAYNEQFF.

V is TRBV6-5 and J is TRBJ1-1; possible D gene TRBD1, 5 bases. Germline assignment: CDR1 MNHEY and CDR2 SVGAGI. V lost 6 bases and J 0 bases, leaving 8 bases between the germline ends. This CDR3 is 13 amino acids long. The CDR3 DNA sequence: TGTGCCAGCAGGGGGCCAGTGAACACTGAAGCTTTCTTT. It is translated as CASRGPVNTEAFF.

The chain has TRBV6-5 and TRBJ2-7, with TRBD1 matching 8 bases. The CDR3 loop spans 14 amino acids. Looked up from germline, CDR1 is MNHEY and CDR2 is SVGAGI. The V and J ends lost 6 bases and 2 bases, in that order; junction bases with no gene match: 6. CDR3 in amino acids: CASSGDRRTYEQYF. The CDR3 region has the DNA TGTGCCAGCAGCGGGGACAGGCGAACCTACGAGCAGTACTTC.

The V call is TRBV6-5, the J call TRBJ1-1, with D perhaps TRBD1 (6 bases). The CDR3 consists of 12 residues. The germline V gene encodes CDR1 MNHEY and CDR2 SVGAGI. Trimming removed 8 bases from V and 4 bases from J, with 11 bases in between. CDR3 nucleotide sequence: TGTGCCAGCGAGGAAGGGGGCACTGAAGCTTTCTTT. This codes for CASEEGGTEAFF.

This rearrangement joins TRBV4-3 to TRBJ1-5, with D uncertain. Germline CDR1 LGHNA, CDR2 YSLEER. This CDR3 region has 15 residues. V lost 0 bases, J lost 5 bases, and 11 bases lay in between. The DNA for the CDR3 is TGCGCCAGCAGCCAAGATCTCGGGTGGGATCAGCCCCAGCATTTT. Its protein is CASSQDLGWDQPQHF.

For this clone: Other DNA sequences in the sample encode the same CDR3. V usage is TRBV6-5 and J usage is TRBJ1-3; D may be TRBD1 (5 bases). Germline-derived CDR1 and CDR2 are MNHEY and SVGAGI. The CDR3 has 13 residues. The V and J ends lost 8 bases and 2 bases respectively, with 10 bases between them. CDR3 protein: CASGGVTGNTIYF. Here the CDR3 DNA reads TGTGCCAGCGGAGGGGTGACTGGAAACACCATATATTTT.

V gene TRBV4-3 combines with J gene TRBJ2-4; maybe TRBD2 (5 bases). Deletions cut 1 base from V and 11 bases from J, with 18 bases between. CDR1 and CDR2 from the germline V gene are LGHNA and YSLEER. This CDR3 is 15 amino acids long. CDR3 sequence reads: CASSQGNRVGDLQYF. In nucleotides, the CDR3 is TGCGCCAGCAGCCAAGGGAATAGGGTGGGAGACCTTCAGTACTTC.

This clone was observed a few times. The chain recombines TRBV6-5 with TRBJ1-1, with D hard to call. V gave up 8 bases and J gave up 4 bases, with 20 bases separating them. This CDR3 has 15 residues. Per the germline V gene, CDR1 is MNHEY and CDR2 is SVGAGI. In nucleotides, the CDR3 is TGTGCCAGCGGAAAACAAGGGAGAACGGGCACTGAAGCTTTCTTT. This gives the protein CASGKQGRTGTEAFF.

This chain links TRBV25-1 with TRBJ1-6; D is perhaps TRBD1 (5 bases). This CDR3 is built from 14 residues. Per the germline V gene, CDR1 is MGHDK and CDR2 is SYGVNS. Trimming pared 3 bases from V and 3 bases from J, leaving 6 bases between. This CDR3 is CASSEGGYNSPLHF. Here the CDR3 DNA reads TGTGCCAGCAGTGAGGGGGGCTATAATTCACCCCTCCACTTT.

The gene calls are TRBV6-2 or TRBV6-3 and TRBJ1-5, with 7 bases lining up with TRBD1. The CDR3 has 15 residues. The germline CDR1 and CDR2 sequences are MNHEY and SVGEGT. V was pared by 6 bases and J by 7 bases, with 12 bases of the junction left unmatched. The CDR3 sequence is CASSRDRAEGQPQHF. The CDR3 coding sequence is TGTGCCAGCAGCCGTGACAGGGCTGAGGGGCAGCCCCAGCATTTT.

The chain recombines TRBV5-4 with TRBJ1-2, with 9 bases aligning to TRBD1. Per germline, CDR1 SGHNT and CDR2 YYREEE (reference sequence). The ends lost 3 bases at V and 4 bases at J; junction bases unmatched: 7. This CDR3 is built from 15 residues. Here the CDR3 reads CASSSGQGRLYGYTF. The CDR3 DNA follows: TGTGCCAGCAGCTCCGGACAGGGGCGGCTCTATGGCTACACCTTC. The entire variable domain, with the rest obtained from reference TRBV5-4 and TRBJ1-2, is as follows: ETGVTQSPTHLIKTRGQQVTLRCSSQSGHNTVSWYQQALGQGPQFIFQYYREEENGRGNFPPRFSGLQFPNYSSELNVNALELDDSALYLCASSSGQGRLYGYTFGSGTRLTVV.

The chain uses TRBV12-3 or TRBV12-4 and TRBJ1-2; D unclear. V lost 1 base and J 13 bases, leaving 16 bases between the germline ends. The CDR3 is 13 residues long. For the CDR3, the DNA is TGTGCCAGCAGTTTAGAGGGTGGACTATGGCTCACCTTC. The encoded protein is CASSLEGGLWLTF.

J is TRBJ1-3 and V is TRBV7-2, with a weak D call TRBD1 (6 bases). The V and J ends lost 3 bases and 0 bases respectively, with 18 bases between them. CDR1 is SGHTA, CDR2 FQGNSA, per germline. The CDR3 covers 18 residues. CDR3 region: CASSFASDTGRSGNTIYF. The CDR3 bases are TGTGCCAGCAGCTTCGCGTCGGATACAGGGCGCTCTGGAAACACCATATATTTT.

V is TRBV18 and J is TRBJ2-6, with 10 bases identical to TRBD2. V dropped 5 bases and J dropped 4; count of bases not matched to a gene: 8. Germline V gives CDR1 KGHSH, CDR2 LQKENI. This CDR3 region has 17 residues. The CDR3 DNA sequence: TGTGCCAGCTCAAAACTAGCGGGGCCTCGAGGGGCCAACGTCCTGACTTTC. This codes for CASSKLAGPRGANVLTF.

The chain carries TRBV15 and TRBJ1-4; 9 positions match TRBD1. The V gene end was trimmed by 5 bases and the J gene end by 7 bases; junction bases not matched to a gene: 8. The germline V gene has CDR1 LNHNV and CDR2 YYDKDF (reference sequence). This CDR3 has 15 residues. CDR3 in DNA: TGTGCCACCAGCGGGGGACAGGGAGGTTTTGAAAAACTGTTTTTT. Protein product: CATSGGQGGFEKLFF.

Here the CDR3 DNA reads TGTGCCAGCAGCCCTAGGGGGACTAGCGGGGCCTACGAGCAGTACTTC. It specifies CASSPRGTSGAYEQYF. The V call is TRBV3-1 (or the pseudogene TRBV3-2), the J call TRBJ2-7; 13 positions match TRBD2. After removal of 4 bases from V and 2 bases from J, the junction contained 5 bases not matched to a gene. The CDR3 totals 16 residues. CDR1 LGHDT and CDR2 YNNKEL come from the germline V gene (reference sequence).

CDR3 nucleotides: TGTGCCAGCAACCCCCTGGGGGGTGGGAACACTGAAGCTTTCTTT. Its translation: CASNPLGGGNTEAFF. V gene TRBV2 combines with J gene TRBJ1-1; possibly TRBD1 for D (5 bases). CDR3 length: 15 amino acids. Germline CDR1 is SNHLY and CDR2 is FYNNEI. The germline V and J ends were trimmed by 7 bases and 1 base, with 16 bases remaining between them.

This clone was counted between two and nine times. The chain joins TRBV7-2 to TRBJ1-2; 7 positions match TRBD1. The ends lost 1 base at V and 7 bases at J; junction bases unmatched: 3. CDR3 length: 13 residues. Germline assignment: CDR1 SGHTA and CDR2 FQGNSA. CDR3 in amino acids: CASSLETGSGYTF. In DNA, the CDR3 is TGTGCCAGCAGCTTAGAGACAGGGTCTGGCTACACCTTC. The whole variable domain, filled in from reference TRBV7-2 and TRBJ1-2, reads GAGVSQSPSNKVTEKGKDVELRCDPISGHTALYWYRQSLGQGLEFLIYFQGNSAPDKSGLPSDRFSAERTGGSVSTLTIQRTQQEDSAVYLCASSLETGSGYTFGSGTRLTVV.

This sequence joins TRBV20-1 and TRBJ1-1, with TRBD1 matching over 8 bases. The ends lost 5 bases at V and 7 bases at J; junction bases unmatched: 3. Germline CDR1 is DFQATT and CDR2 is SNEGSKA (reference sequence). The CDR3 contains 11 residues. CDR3 coding DNA: TGCAGTGCTCTCAGGGGGCTTGAAGCTTTCTTT. This gives the protein CSALRGLEAFF.

The rearrangement uses TRBV5-1 and TRBJ1-1, with 7 bases lining up with TRBD1. This CDR3 has 14 amino acids. V was clipped by 4 bases and J by 5 bases; unmatched bases: 8. Germline V gene data show CDR1 as SGHRS and CDR2 as YFSETQ. The CDR3 loop is CASSLQGLLTEAFF. Written as DNA, the CDR3 is TGCGCCAGCAGCCTACAGGGGCTATTAACTGAAGCTTTCTTT. The complete variable domain, with remaining parts taken from reference TRBV5-1 and TRBJ1-1, reads KAGVTQTPRYLIKTRGQQVTLSCSPISGHRSVSWYQQTPGQGLQFLFEYFSETQRNKGNFPGRFSGRQFSNSRSEMNVSTLELGDSALYLCASSLQGLLTEAFFGQGTRLTVV.

CDR3 nucleotides: TGTGCCATCAGAAAGGACAGTAATAATTCACCCCTCCACTTT. Amino acid sequence: CAIRKDSNNSPLHF. The V and J genes are TRBV10-3 and TRBJ1-6; possibly TRBD1 for D (6 bases). The CDR3 is 14 amino acids. The V and J ends lost 6 bases and 5 bases respectively, with 11 bases between them. The germline V gene has CDR1 ENHRY and CDR2 SYGVKD.

The chain uses TRBV28 and TRBJ1-1; D is unresolved. This CDR3 is 12 amino acids long. Germline V gene lookup returns CDR1 MDHEN and CDR2 SYDVKM. V lost 4 bases and J 1 base, leaving 4 bases between the germline ends. The CDR3 nucleotides are TGTGCCAGCAGTTGGGCGAACACTGAAGCTTTCTTT. Translating it yields CASSWANTEAFF.

J is TRBJ1-1 and V is TRBV2, with 10 bases identical to TRBD1. The V gene end was trimmed by 7 bases and the J gene end by 5 bases; junction bases not matched to a gene: 13. The germline V gene has CDR1 SNHLY and CDR2 FYNNEI. The CDR3 is 16 residues long. The CDR3 loop reads CASKSGWGQGKTEAFF. CDR3 DNA: TGTGCCAGCAAGAGCGGGTGGGGACAGGGGAAGACTGAAGCTTTCTTT.

The chain links TRBV24-1 to TRBJ2-3; tentatively, D is TRBD1 (6 bases). Germline CDR1 KGHDR, CDR2 SFDVKD. This CDR3 region has 16 residues. Deletions cut 7 bases from V and 4 bases from J, with 20 bases between. For the CDR3, the DNA is TGTGCCACCAGCCCCAGGGGACGGGTCATATCAGATACGCAGTATTTT. It codes for CATSPRGRVISDTQYF.

The chain couples TRBV19 to TRBJ1-2; 9 bases are a match to TRBD1. Germline V gene sequence: CDR1 LNHDA, CDR2 SQIVND (reference sequence). The V segment lost 4 bases and the J segment 10 bases; nucleotides outside the gene matches: 7. CDR3 length equals 13 residues. The CDR3 nucleotides are TGTGCCAGTAGTAGCGGACAGGGGTTATCCTACACCTTC. Residues: CASSSGQGLSYTF.